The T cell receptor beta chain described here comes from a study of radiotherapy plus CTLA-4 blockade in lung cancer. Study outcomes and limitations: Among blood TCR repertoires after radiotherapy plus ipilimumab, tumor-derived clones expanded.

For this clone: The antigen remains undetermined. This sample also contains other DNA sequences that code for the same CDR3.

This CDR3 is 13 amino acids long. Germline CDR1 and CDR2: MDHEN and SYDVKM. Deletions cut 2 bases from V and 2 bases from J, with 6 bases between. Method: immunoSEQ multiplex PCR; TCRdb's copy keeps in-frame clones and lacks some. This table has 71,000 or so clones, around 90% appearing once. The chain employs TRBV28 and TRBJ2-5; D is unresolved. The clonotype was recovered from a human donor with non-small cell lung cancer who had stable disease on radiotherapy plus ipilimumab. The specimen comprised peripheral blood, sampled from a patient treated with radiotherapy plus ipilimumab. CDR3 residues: CASSLVAQETQYF. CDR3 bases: TGTGCCAGCAGTTTAGTCGCTCAAGAGACCCAGTACTTC.